The 16 T cell receptor beta chains below come from one sample, sequenced in a study of shared clonotypes between healthy human individuals. Generated by immunoSEQ multiplex PCR, the TCRdb table keeps only in-frame clones and is missing some. The table lists about 2.2 million clones, 85% to 95% of them singletons. CD45RO-negative, CCR7-positively selected cells formed the naive CD8 fraction, excluding terminally differentiated effector memory CD45RA+ cells. Sequenced sample: naive CD8+ T cells from PBMCs. Receptors were obtained from a man younger than 35 in good health. Some clones in this sample may be carry-over from other donors' samples.

The chain uses TRBV28 and TRBJ2-1; 7 nucleotides agree with TRBD1. This CDR3 comprises 15 residues. Germline lookup yields CDR1 MDHEN and CDR2 SYDVKM. Germline trimming cut 2 bases from V and 6 bases from J; bases unmatched to any gene: 7. This CDR3 is CASSLPRNRGNEQFF. The CDR3 region has the DNA TGTGCCAGCAGTTTACCCAGGAACAGGGGCAATGAGCAGTTCTTC.

The chain is built from TRBV6-1 and TRBJ2-3, with D hard to call. Germline values: CDR1 MNHNS, CDR2 SASEGT. The CDR3 totals 13 residues. The germline V and J ends were trimmed by 4 bases and 1 base, with 6 bases remaining between them. CDR3: CASSGQGTDTQYF. CDR3 in DNA: TGTGCCAGCAGTGGGCAGGGCACAGATACGCAGTATTTT.

A note on this clone: The junction departs from germline at one end; a sequencing error may be responsible. The chain employs TRBV14 and TRBJ2-4, with D unclear. The CDR3 is 9 amino acids. CDR1 and CDR2 (germline): SGHDN, FVKESK. The CDR3 DNA reads as TGTGCCAGCAGCCAAGAAAAAGACTTC. Its translation: CASSQEKDF.

The rearrangement joins TRBV15 to TRBJ1-1, with 7 nucleotides matching TRBD1. The CDR3 is 14 amino acids. The trim removed 1 base at V and 7 bases at J, leaving 6 bases unmatched. Germline CDR1 is LNHNV and CDR2 is YYDKDF (reference sequence). CDR3 residues: CATSRGYRGHEAFF. DNA for the CDR3: TGTGCCACCAGCAGAGGCTACAGGGGACATGAAGCTTTCTTT.

The sample holds one count of this clone. The same CDR3 is also encoded by other DNA sequences in this sample. The V and J genes are TRBV7-6 and TRBJ2-7, with TRBD2 matching 10 bases. In germline, CDR1 is SGHVS, CDR2 FNYEAQ. The CDR3 consists of 13 residues. The junction had 0 bases not matched to a gene; V was cut back by 5 bases and J by 2 bases. The CDR3 sequence is CASSSGRAYEQYF. DNA for the CDR3: TGTGCCAGCAGCAGCGGGAGGGCCTACGAGCAGTACTTC.

The rearrangement links TRBV6-5 to TRBJ1-1, with D tentatively TRBD1 (6 bases). V dropped 2 bases and J dropped 3 bases, with 10 bases sitting between them. The CDR3 runs to 14 residues. Germline assignment: CDR1 MNHEY and CDR2 SVGAGI. The CDR3 DNA is TGTGCCAGCAGTTACGCAGAGGGGGACACTGAAGCTTTCTTT. Encoded protein: CASSYAEGDTEAFF.

The chain joins TRBV19 to TRBJ2-7; TRBD1 matches at 8 bases. The CDR3 is made up of 15 amino acids. Germline V gives CDR1 LNHDA, CDR2 SQIVND (reference sequence). J was trimmed by 3 bases and V by 3 bases; bases with no gene match: 7. DNA of the CDR3: TGTGCCAGTAGTATGTTGAGGACAGGGAACTACGAGCAGTACTTC. It yields the protein CASSMLRTGNYEQYF.

This chain joins TRBV28 and TRBJ2-3; 8 bases line up with TRBD2. Germline values: CDR1 MDHEN, CDR2 SYDVKM. The CDR3 has 16 amino acids. Trimming cost V 4 bases and J 6 bases; bases outside gene matches: 12. This CDR3 reads CASSYPSGPPTDTQYF. The CDR3 DNA reads as TGTGCCAGCAGTTACCCTAGCGGGCCACCCACGGATACGCAGTATTTT.

This sequence joins TRBV6-5 and TRBJ2-5; the match to TRBD2 covers 7 bases. Germline V gives CDR1 MNHEY, CDR2 SVGAGI. Losses at the gene ends were 0 bases for V and 4 bases for J; bases not matched to a gene: 5. This CDR3 is 15 amino acids long. Here the CDR3 DNA reads TGTGCCAGCAGTTACTCGGCGGGAGAGGTAGAGACCCAGTACTTC. It translates to CASSYSAGEVETQYF.

The rearrangement links TRBV4-2 to TRBJ2-3; a weak D match, TRBD2 (6 bases). The CDR3 extends over 16 amino acids. Per the germline V gene, CDR1 is LGHNA and CDR2 is YNFKEQ. V was cut by 1 base and J by 6 bases, with 17 bases left in between. The CDR3 DNA is TGTGCCAGCAGCCAAGGCATGCGGGGAGGATTGGATACGCAGTATTTT. As protein: CASSQGMRGGLDTQYF.

The chain recombines TRBV27 with TRBJ2-5; D gene unclear. V gave up 0 bases and J gave up 5 bases, with 10 bases separating them. Germline V lookup: CDR1 MNHEY, CDR2 SMNVEV (reference sequence). The CDR3 extends over 14 amino acids. The CDR3 DNA is TGTGCCAGCAGTTTATCTCGGTCCGGGGAGACCCAGTACTTC. This sequence encodes CASSLSRSGETQYF.

This chain links TRBV9 with TRBJ1-1; D is perhaps TRBD1 (5 bases). The V and J ends lost 2 bases and 1 base respectively, with 9 bases between them. The germline CDR1 and CDR2 sequences are SGDLS and YYNGEE. The CDR3 runs to 14 residues. The CDR3 bases are TGTGCCAGCAGCGTTACGACAGAGAACACTGAAGCTTTCTTT. Protein: CASSVTTENTEAFF.

The chain joins TRBV9 to TRBJ2-3; perhaps TRBD2 as D (5 bases). This CDR3 contains 17 residues. From germline, CDR1 is SGDLS and CDR2 YYNGEE. V shed 3 bases and J shed 4 bases, with 21 bases lying between them. CDR3 region: CASSARHGDPIPDTQYF. In DNA, the CDR3 is TGTGCCAGCAGCGCCCGCCACGGGGATCCCATCCCAGATACGCAGTATTTT.

The chain combines TRBV4-1 with TRBJ2-5; 8 bases line up with TRBD1. The DNA matches TRBJ2-7 better at its end, which makes the J call doubtful. Germline CDR1 and CDR2: MGHRA and YSYEKL. This CDR3 has 16 residues. The CDR3 coding sequence is TGCGCCAGCAGCCAAGATCGAAGGACAGGGACCTACGAGCAGTACTTC. This codes for CASSQDRRTGTYEQYF.

Remarks on this clone: The sample holds other DNA sequences that translate to the same CDR3. The J gene is TRBJ2-3, the V gene TRBV5-1, with D tentatively TRBD1 (6 bases). This CDR3 has 14 residues. V shed 4 bases and J shed 2 bases, with 11 bases lying between them. Germline lookup yields CDR1 SGHRS and CDR2 YFSETQ. The CDR3 sequence: CASSLGDTTDTQYF. CDR3 in DNA: TGCGCCAGCAGCCTAGGGGACACCACAGATACGCAGTATTTT. Full variable domain (missing parts from reference TRBV5-1 and TRBJ2-3): KAGVTQTPRYLIKTRGQQVTLSCSPISGHRSVSWYQQTPGQGLQFLFEYFSETQRNKGNFPGRFSGRQFSNSRSEMNVSTLELGDSALYLCASSLGDTTDTQYFGPGTRLTVL.

The chain employs TRBV27 and TRBJ2-1; D gene ambiguous. This CDR3 region has 15 residues. The germline V gene has CDR1 MNHEY and CDR2 SMNVEV (reference sequence). The germline V and J ends were trimmed by 5 bases and 0 bases, with 11 bases remaining between them. DNA of the CDR3: TGTGCCAGCAGTCAAGGGATAAGCTCCTACAATGAGCAGTTCTTC. This gives the protein CASSQGISSYNEQFF.